This T cell receptor (beta chain) was sequenced during a study of blood T cell repertoires in COVID-19 (dated by TCRdb to 2020 to 2022). The study in broad terms: Samples covering the acute and convalescent phases of COVID-19 were provided by collaborators in the United States, Italy and Spain. Where available, HLA class I and class II types were obtained from metadata supplied by the sample provider rather than from assay-based typing. A de-identified subject ID, COVID-19 status, age in years and sex were almost always included in the sample metadata. The repertoires were released in a freely available public database meant as a resource for research on the immune response to SARS-CoV-2. Deeply sampled blood TCRbeta repertoires from subjects exposed to, actively infected with, or recovered from COVID-19 were included in the dataset. The prospective study material was composed of cDNA or gDNA derived from T cells, B-cell-depleted T cells, or PBMCs. The samples were drawn from two sources: the first 160 participants of the ongoing ImmuneRACE study, and approximately 1,300 subjects contributed by 6 global collaborators.

The immunoSEQ Assay, a bias-controlled multiplex PCR, was used to amplify TCRbeta CDR3 regions from genomic DNA. As for the original processing: Within the assay, amplification of reference gene primers was used to estimate how many nucleated cells each sample contained. To quantify the absolute abundance of each unique TCRbeta CDR3 rearrangement, sequence reads were collapsed and filtered. For each sample, productive Simpson clonality was calculated by taking the square root of Simpson's diversity index across productive rearrangements. TCRdb re-hosts the immuneACCESS table, in-frame sequences only. Its copies lack some clones; in the studies checked, an unresolved V gene accounts for under half of them, and the cause for the rest is not known. The V and J calls and the clone size are those of that table, but D and trimming were determined from the DNA. This sample comprises about 200,000 clones, roughly 84% of them detected only once. The leading ten clones occupy approximately 7.9% of the sample.

This clone showed up just once. Which antigen it targets is not known. Qualities for individual bases were not recorded, and no much larger clone is one base off. The CDR3 runs 16 residues from the cysteine to the phenylalanine. The kept DNA is CDR3 alone, 48 bases in frame from the first base. From the germline V gene (reference sequence), CDR1 is LNHDA and CDR2 is SQIVND. Trimming accounts for 4 bases at V and 4 bases at J, while the number of junction bases matched to no gene is 8. Overall study outcomes, separate from this receptor: How much clinical and demographic metadata was included differed by source and by participant, and the metadata was provided uncurated.

Participants in the prospective study were enrolled through a virtual design, were aged 18 to 89 years, and lived in approximately 25 United States geographic areas. In the prospective study, participants were assigned to cohorts based on the clinical history participants reported in a screening survey and a study questionnaire. ImmuneRACE Cohort 3 recovered participants were defined by two consecutive negative NP/OP PCR tests, healthcare professional clearance, or symptom resolution. Mobile phlebotomists in the prospective study collected whole blood, serum and a nasopharyngeal or oropharyngeal swab from every participant. Prospective study participants could optionally give additional blood draws and questionnaires over an approximately two-month period. Before DNA extraction, blood samples from the prospective study were shipped at room temperature or frozen.

The sequence links TRBV19 to TRBJ2-5, with 11 bases aligning to TRBD1. The sequencing sample was made of PBMCs or T cells enriched from blood (not recorded which). This TCR was sampled from a man aged 35-49 years who had recovered from COVID-19. The bases read TGTGCCAGTAGTAGGGACAGGGGGGGTTTAGGAGAGACCCAGTACTTC. This encodes CASSRDRGGLGETQYF.